This paragraph reports one T cell receptor beta chain. Antigen unknown. The data were obtained in a study of cytomegalovirus exposure and HLA in healthy donors. The primer mix had 60 Vbeta and 13 Jbeta primers. The repertoire was sequenced with immunoSEQ multiplex PCR; TCRdb's copy has only in-frame clones and lacks some. The table lists about 260,000 clones, just under 85% of them singletons, with roughly 2% in the top ten. General study points: Later work associated more than 15,000 TCR beta sequences with HLA alleles at 0.05 false discovery rate.

V trimming: 6 bases; J trimming: 6 bases; junction bases outside the gene matches: 10. The CDR3 extends over 14 amino acids. The germline CDR1 and CDR2 sequences are SQVTM and ANQGSEA. In nominal health when sampled, donors likely had unrecorded immune exposures nonetheless. This TCR was recovered from a woman aged 40 to 50 in good health and CMV-seropositive. Sequenced sample: PBMCs. The chain carries TRBV29-1 and TRBJ2-1, with 8 bases identical to TRBD2. The chain's CDR3 is CSVSAGGLPNEQFF. CDR3 in DNA: TGCAGCGTGTCGGCGGGAGGTCTTCCCAATGAGCAGTTCTTC.